What follows are 6 T cell receptor beta chains derived from one specimen sequenced in a study of blood T cell repertoires in COVID-19 (dated by TCRdb to about 2020). Libraries came from the immunoSEQ multiplex PCR assay. Here the immuneACCESS table is served through TCRdb, limited to in-frame sequences with V and J called. Missing clones are a known gap in these copies; in checked studies unresolved V genes cover under half, and the rest lacks a known reason. Within this sample are 70,000 or so clones, with about nine tenths of them counted one time only. The ten largest make up 29% of the sample. The source material was peripheral blood. Every receptor here comes from an elderly woman with active or convalescent COVID-19.

The V call is TRBV29-1, the J call TRBJ2-3; 9 nucleotides match TRBD2. Trimming at V came to 7 bases and at J to 3 bases, leaving 8 bases not matched to a gene. The germline V gene encodes CDR1 SQVTM and CDR2 ANQGSEA. The CDR3 sequence is 14 residues long. CDR3 coding DNA: TGCAGCGCCCCTAGCGGGGTAAGGACAGATACGCAGTATTTT. Its protein is CSAPSGVRTDTQYF.

The chain recombines TRBV19 with TRBJ1-5, with 8 bases fitting TRBD1. This CDR3 has 13 residues. J gave up 6 bases and V 4 bases, and 2 bases lay outside the gene matches. Germline CDR1 is LNHDA and CDR2 is SQIVND (reference sequence). The CDR3 DNA follows: TGTGCCAGTAGTACTGACAGGGGTCAGCCCCAGCATTTT. Its translation is CASSTDRGQPQHF.

The chain uses TRBV9 and TRBJ2-1; D unresolved. Germline CDR1 reads SGDLS; CDR2 reads YYNGEE. This CDR3 comprises 15 residues. The V end was cut by 0 bases, the J end by 8 bases, with 15 bases between. Here the CDR3 reads CASSVGVKSVDEQFF. The CDR3 nucleotides read TGTGCCAGCAGCGTAGGAGTCAAATCTGTCGATGAGCAGTTCTTC.

The CDR3 coding sequence is TGTGCCAGCAGCCTAACTAGCTTCCATGAGCAGTTCTTC. Translated: CASSLTSFHEQFF. The rearrangement uses TRBV14 and TRBJ2-1; the D gene is possibly TRBD2 (6 bases). Germline V gene lookup returns CDR1 SGHDN and CDR2 FVKESK. V lost 4 bases to trimming and J lost 8 bases, with 12 bases between them. This CDR3 is 13 amino acids long.

This sequence joins TRBV28 and TRBJ1-3; D uncertain. Trimming removed 7 bases at V and 3 bases at J, with 16 bases between. CDR1 is MDHEN and CDR2 is SYDVKM in the germline V gene. This CDR3 has 15 residues. The chain's CDR3 is CASMGGGGYGNTIYF. The CDR3 DNA reads as TGTGCCAGCATGGGAGGTGGAGGGTATGGAAACACCATATATTTT.

The chain has TRBV6-5 and TRBJ2-3; a possible D gene is TRBD2 (6 bases). Germline V CDR1 and CDR2: MNHEY, SVGAGI. V was cut by 7 bases and J by 0 bases, with 14 bases left in between. The CDR3 covers 15 residues. This CDR3 is CASNLGGTSTDTQYF. Written as DNA, the CDR3 is TGTGCCAGCAATTTGGGGGGAACTAGCACAGATACGCAGTATTTT.